These 16 T cell receptor beta chains came from one sample sequenced in a study of T cell responses to AZD1222 COVID-19 vaccine. Profiling relied on immunoSEQ multiplex PCR, and the TCRdb table lists in-frame clones only, not all of them. This table holds around 150,000 clones, about 90% found once. This material consisted of peripheral blood, taken on day 0 of AZD1222 vaccination. The receptors shown here come from an adult in good health.

The V and J genes are TRBV29-1 and TRBJ1-1; D is undetermined. Trimming removed 4 bases from V and 6 bases from J, with 12 bases in between. The CDR3 runs 12 residues. Per the germline V gene, CDR1 is SQVTM and CDR2 is ANQGSEA. The CDR3 DNA sequence: TGCAGCGTTGTTGGTGGGTTCGCTGAAGCTTTCTTT. Translation gives CSVVGGFAEAFF.

The V call is TRBV4-1, the J call TRBJ1-4; D call uncertain. The CDR3 spans 14 residues. From germline, CDR1 is MGHRA and CDR2 YSYEKL. The germline V and J ends were trimmed by 0 bases and 8 bases, with 10 bases remaining between them. The CDR3 region is CASSQDPQEEKLFF. In nucleotides, the CDR3 is TGCGCCAGCAGCCAAGATCCCCAGGAGGAAAAACTGTTTTTT.

The CDR3 reads CASSPPAAYNEQFF. The CDR3 DNA reads as TGTGCCAGCAGTCCCCCAGCAGCCTACAATGAGCAGTTCTTC. The chain uses TRBV27 and TRBJ2-1; no firm D call. This CDR3 comprises 14 residues. In germline, CDR1 is MNHEY, CDR2 SMNVEV (reference sequence). Trimming shortened V by 5 bases and J by 2 bases, and 10 bases separated the two germline ends.

The chain links TRBV27 to TRBJ2-3; TRBD2 aligns across 7 bases. The trim removed 5 bases at V and 1 base at J, leaving 15 bases unmatched. CDR1 and CDR2 from the germline V gene are MNHEY and SMNVEV (reference sequence). The CDR3 consists of 18 residues. CDR3: CASSPRPIAGFGTDTQYF. CDR3 nucleotides: TGTGCCAGCAGTCCCCGTCCTATAGCGGGCTTTGGCACAGATACGCAGTATTTT.

The gene calls are TRBV4-1 and TRBJ2-2; 11 bases are a match to TRBD2. The length of the CDR3 is 16 residues. J lost 6 bases, V lost 4 bases, and 7 bases had no gene match. Germline CDR1 MGHRA, CDR2 YSYEKL. The CDR3 region has the DNA TGCGCCAGCAGCCCTAAACCGGGACTAGCGGCCGGGGAGCTGTTTTTT. It encodes CASSPKPGLAAGELFF.

The CDR3 DNA is TGCGCCAGCAGCCCGTCCAGGGCGGCATATGGCTACACCTTC. This sequence encodes CASSPSRAAYGYTF. The J gene is TRBJ1-2, the V gene TRBV5-1; D is perhaps TRBD1 (5 bases). The germline gives CDR1 SGHRS, CDR2 YFSETQ. Between the trimmed V and J ends, which lost 4 bases and 5 bases, there was a span of 15 bases. The CDR3 spans 14 residues.

V gene TRBV28 combines with J gene TRBJ2-3; D uncertain. The CDR3 has 15 amino acids. Germline assignment: CDR1 MDHEN and CDR2 SYDVKM. V was pared by 5 bases and J by 0 bases, with 12 bases between. CDR3 loop: CASSPARFSTDTQYF. Here the CDR3 DNA reads TGTGCCAGCAGTCCCGCCCGATTTAGCACAGATACGCAGTATTTT.

The CDR3 is CASGVGGREQYF. CDR3 nucleotides: TGTGCCAGCGGCGTGGGGGGGCGCGAGCAGTACTTC. The chain employs TRBV28 and TRBJ2-7; perhaps TRBD2 as D (7 bases). The CDR3 extends over 12 amino acids. The V gene lost 8 bases and the J gene lost 6 bases, with 14 bases spanning the gap. Germline V gene sequence: CDR1 MDHEN, CDR2 SYDVKM.

V usage is TRBV30 and J usage is TRBJ1-4; TRBD1 matches at 7 bases. The CDR3 sequence is 16 residues long. The germline V gene encodes CDR1 GTSNPN and CDR2 SVGIG (reference sequence). Trimming removed 7 bases from V and 0 bases from J; junction bases left unmatched: 11. In DNA form, the CDR3 reads TGTGCCTCCACCAAGGGACAGCTTGCAACTAATGAAAAACTGTTTTTT. It is translated as CASTKGQLATNEKLFF.

The J gene is TRBJ1-5, the V gene TRBV7-2, with D unclear. The V end was cut by 3 bases, the J end by 4 bases, with 10 bases between. Germline values: CDR1 SGHTA, CDR2 FQGNSA. CDR3 length: 14 residues. CDR3 amino acids: CASSFLHPNQPQHF. The CDR3 DNA reads TGTGCCAGCAGCTTTCTCCACCCAAATCAGCCCCAGCATTTT.

The V and J genes are TRBV19 and TRBJ1-3; D not resolved. CDR1 is LNHDA and CDR2 is SQIVND in the germline V gene (reference sequence). The CDR3 spans 14 residues. Trimming took 3 bases from V and 0 from J, leaving 6 bases between them. In DNA, the CDR3 is TGTGCCAGTAGTATTGGAGCCTCTGGAAACACCATATATTTT. Amino acid sequence: CASSIGASGNTIYF.

This chain connects TRBV7-2 to TRBJ2-7; 12 nucleotides align to TRBD2. Germline-derived CDR1 and CDR2 are SGHTA and FQGNSA. V trimming: 5 bases; J trimming: 3 bases; junction bases outside the gene matches: 11. This CDR3 is 17 amino acids long. The CDR3 nucleotides read TGTGCCAGCAGCCCCACCCCCACTAGCGGGAGGTTCTACGAGCAGTACTTC. It specifies CASSPTPTSGRFYEQYF.

The genes are TRBV7-2 and TRBJ1-4; D not certain. The CDR3 runs to 14 residues. The V end was cut by 1 base, the J end by 10 bases, with 13 bases between. Germline assignment: CDR1 SGHTA and CDR2 FQGNSA. CDR3 protein: CASSLGPDRLKLFF. The CDR3 nucleotides are TGTGCCAGCAGCTTAGGTCCCGACCGACTAAAACTGTTTTTT.

The chain joins TRBV6-2 or TRBV6-3 to TRBJ2-2; 7 nucleotides line up with TRBD2. This CDR3 is built from 16 residues. The germline V gene encodes CDR1 MNHEY and CDR2 SVGEGT. V dropped 4 bases and J dropped 5; count of bases not matched to a gene: 10. The CDR3, as DNA: TGTGCCAGCAGTTCCCTTTTCGGGAGGATGACCGGGGAGCTGTTTTTT. Amino acid sequence: CASSSLFGRMTGELFF.

This chain uses TRBV5-1 with TRBJ2-5; no definite D call. Germline V gives CDR1 SGHRS, CDR2 YFSETQ. The CDR3 is made up of 11 amino acids. V dropped 5 bases and J dropped 5 bases, with 7 bases sitting between them. CDR3 sequence (DNA): TGCGCCAGCAGTTTCAAGGAGACCCAGTACTTC. Encoded protein: CASSFKETQYF.

The chain uses TRBV4-3 and TRBJ1-3; D is undetermined. Per germline, CDR1 LGHNA and CDR2 YSLEER. Trimming shortened V by 5 bases and J by 0 bases, and 17 bases separated the two germline ends. The CDR3 is 17 amino acids. CDR3 residues: CASSDLPDPASGNTIYF. Written as DNA, the CDR3 is TGCGCCAGCAGCGACCTCCCGGATCCCGCCTCTGGAAACACCATATATTTT.